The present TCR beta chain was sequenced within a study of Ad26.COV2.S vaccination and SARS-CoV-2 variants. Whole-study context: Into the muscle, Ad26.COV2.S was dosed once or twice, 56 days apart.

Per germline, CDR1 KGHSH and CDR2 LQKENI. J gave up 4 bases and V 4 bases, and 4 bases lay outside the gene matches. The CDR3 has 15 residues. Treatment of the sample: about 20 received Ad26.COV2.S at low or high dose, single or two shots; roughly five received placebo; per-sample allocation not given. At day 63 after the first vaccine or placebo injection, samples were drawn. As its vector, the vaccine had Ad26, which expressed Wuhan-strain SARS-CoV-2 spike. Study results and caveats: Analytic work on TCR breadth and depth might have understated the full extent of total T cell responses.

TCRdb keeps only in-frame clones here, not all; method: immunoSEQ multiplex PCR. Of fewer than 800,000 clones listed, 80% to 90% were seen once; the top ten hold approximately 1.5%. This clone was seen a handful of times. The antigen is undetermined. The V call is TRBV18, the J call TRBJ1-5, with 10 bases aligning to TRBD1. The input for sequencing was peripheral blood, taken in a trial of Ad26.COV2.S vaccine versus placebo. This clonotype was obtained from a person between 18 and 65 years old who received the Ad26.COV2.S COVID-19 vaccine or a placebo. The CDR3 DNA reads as TGTGCCAGCTCACACGGGACAGGGGAGAATCAGCCCCAGCATTTT. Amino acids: CASSHGTGENQPQHF.